A single sample is the source of the 32 T cell receptor beta chains below, sequenced in a study of T cells in tuberculosis. Thawed, overnight-rested PBMC were stained with GMM-loaded CD1B tetramer, viability dye and anti-CD3, then sorted. C32 glucose monomycolate from Rhodococcus equi was loaded onto the CD1B tetramers. Profiled with immunoSEQ multiplex PCR; TCRdb holds only in-frame clones, not every one. The sample comprises approximately 88,000 clones, more than 75% of which are singletons, and less than 2.5% rests with the top ten. The sample consisted of CD1b-GMM tetramer-negative cells sorted from PBMCs. The source of these receptors is an adult woman with latent tuberculosis.

This clone was recorded a few times. V usage is TRBV5-1 and J usage is TRBJ1-3; D perhaps matches TRBD1 (5 bases). Trimming shortened V by 0 bases and J by 3 bases, and 7 bases separated the two germline ends. Germline CDR1 is SGHRS and CDR2 is YFSETQ. The CDR3 consists of 14 residues. The CDR3 nucleotides read TGCGCCAGCAGCTTGGACAGGATTGGAAACACCATATATTTT. Protein: CASSLDRIGNTIYF.

Notes on this clone: Other DNA sequences in the sample encode the same CDR3. The genes are TRBV7-2 and TRBJ1-2; 8 bases match TRBD1. Germline V gene data show CDR1 as SGHTA and CDR2 as FQGNSA. The CDR3 extends over 14 amino acids. The trim removed 5 bases at V and 1 base at J, leaving 3 bases unmatched. CDR3 protein: CASSRTGLNYGYTF. In DNA form, the CDR3 reads TGTGCCAGCAGCCGGACAGGGCTTAACTATGGCTACACCTTC.

CDR3 sequence: CASSEAGADQPQHF. Here the CDR3 DNA reads TGTGCCAGCAGTGAAGCAGGGGCGGATCAGCCCCAGCATTTT. V gene TRBV6-1 combines with J gene TRBJ1-5, with D maybe TRBD1 (5 bases). V was pared by 0 bases and J by 5 bases, with 8 bases between. From germline, CDR1 is MNHNS and CDR2 SASEGT. This CDR3 spans 14 amino acids.

The rearrangement links TRBV4-2 to TRBJ2-1; D uncertain. Trimming removed 3 bases at V and 6 bases at J, with 3 bases between. The CDR3 has 11 residues. The V gene's germline CDR1 is LGHNA and CDR2 YNFKEQ. This CDR3 is CASSQANEQFF. The CDR3 DNA sequence: TGTGCCAGCAGCCAGGCCAATGAGCAGTTCTTC.

This chain links TRBV7-2 with TRBJ2-7, with 7 positions matching TRBD2. This CDR3 spans 15 amino acids. Germline CDR1 reads SGHTA; CDR2 reads FQGNSA. The trim removed 0 bases at V and 2 bases at J, leaving 4 bases unmatched. The DNA for the CDR3 is TGTGCCAGCAGCTTAGCTGCGGGGGAGGCCTACGAGCAGTACTTC. It codes for CASSLAAGEAYEQYF.

The J gene is TRBJ2-6, the V gene TRBV29-1; no clear D gene. Germline V gene sequence: CDR1 SQVTM, CDR2 ANQGSEA. V was shortened by 5 bases and J by 0 bases, with 8 bases between the two germline ends. CDR3 length equals 14 residues. The CDR3 is CSVLVASGANVLTF. In DNA, the CDR3 is TGCAGCGTTCTTGTGGCCTCTGGGGCCAACGTCCTGACTTTC.

This sequence joins TRBV25-1 and TRBJ2-5, with D unresolved. Per germline, CDR1 MGHDK and CDR2 SYGVNS. The CDR3 sequence is 13 residues long. The V end lost 6 bases, the J end lost 4 bases, and 12 bases lay between the germline ends. CDR3 sequence (DNA): TGTGCCAGCAGGGTAACGGGTTTAGAGACCCAGTACTTC. Translation gives CASRVTGLETQYF.

The CDR3 reads CASVTGGQPQHF. The DNA of the CDR3 is TGTGCCAGTGTGACAGGGGGCCAGCCCCAGCATTTT. The rearrangement uses TRBV19 and TRBJ1-5; TRBD1 matches 10 bases. With V trimmed by 8 bases and J by 7 bases, 2 bases remained unmatched. CDR3 size: 12 residues. Per germline, CDR1 LNHDA and CDR2 SQIVND (reference sequence).

The genes are TRBV5-6 and TRBJ2-1, with D possibly matching TRBD1 (6 bases). There are 14 residues in the CDR3. The V gene's germline CDR1 is SGHDT and CDR2 YYEEEE. V was pared by 6 bases and J by 6 bases, with 16 bases between. The CDR3 sequence: CASTGTPGFNEQFF. Written as DNA, the CDR3 is TGTGCCAGCACCGGGACACCGGGATTCAATGAGCAGTTCTTC.

This chain uses TRBV2 with TRBJ2-2; 7 bases map to TRBD2. J was trimmed by 2 bases and V by 3 bases; bases with no gene match: 12. This CDR3 has 18 amino acids. Germline values: CDR1 SNHLY, CDR2 FYNNEI. DNA for the CDR3: TGTGCCAGCAGTGATTTATATGGAGGACTAGTAAACACCGGGGAGCTGTTTTTT. It specifies CASSDLYGGLVNTGELFF.

This clone occurred once. V is TRBV7-9 and J is TRBJ1-2; TRBD1 is a possible D gene (6 bases). The CDR3 totals 14 residues. The V and J ends lost 0 bases and 8 bases respectively, with 13 bases between them. CDR1 is SEHNR and CDR2 is FQNEAQ in the germline V gene (reference sequence). The CDR3 region is CASSLAGGGEGYTF. The CDR3 DNA is TGTGCCAGCAGCTTAGCGGGGGGGGGCGAAGGCTACACCTTC.

In this sample, this clone turned up a few times. The rearrangement links TRBV19 to TRBJ1-5; perhaps TRBD1 as D (5 bases). The CDR3 is 15 residues long. V dropped 5 bases and J dropped 2 bases, with 13 bases sitting between them. In germline, CDR1 is LNHDA, CDR2 SQIVND (reference sequence). CDR3 sequence: CASSLQGSGNQPQHF. CDR3 in DNA: TGTGCCAGTAGTCTCCAGGGATCGGGCAATCAGCCCCAGCATTTT.

The CDR3 is CASSQHTSGGADEQFF. CDR3 in DNA: TGTGCCAGCAGCCAACATACTAGCGGGGGGGCTGATGAGCAGTTCTTC. The V call is TRBV4-2, the J call TRBJ2-1; 13 bases are a match to TRBD2. With V trimmed by 2 bases and J by 8 bases, 6 bases remained unmatched. There are 16 residues in the CDR3. Germline V lookup: CDR1 LGHNA, CDR2 YNFKEQ.

The chain links TRBV11-2 to TRBJ2-5; weak D call: TRBD2 (6 bases). Germline loops: CDR1 SGHAT, CDR2 FQNNGV. The V gene lost 4 bases and the J gene lost 1 base, with 16 bases spanning the gap. The CDR3 covers 16 residues. This CDR3 reads CASSSGLAPIQETQYF. The CDR3 DNA sequence: TGTGCCAGCAGCTCCGGTCTAGCGCCAATCCAAGAGACCCAGTACTTC.

The chain employs TRBV7-8 and TRBJ1-2; 7 bases map to TRBD1. The ends lost 5 bases at V and 4 bases at J; junction bases unmatched: 10. The CDR3 has 15 residues. Germline V gene sequence: CDR1 SGHVS, CDR2 FQNEAQ. CDR3 sequence: CASSPNGQAPYGYTF. The CDR3 DNA follows: TGTGCCAGCAGCCCCAACGGACAGGCCCCCTATGGCTACACCTTC.

The genes are TRBV5-1 and TRBJ1-1, with no clear D. There are 13 residues in the CDR3. In germline, CDR1 is SGHRS, CDR2 YFSETQ. V was trimmed by 2 bases and J by 1 base, leaving 6 bases between them. This chain's CDR3 is CASSFSGNTEAFF. Written as DNA, the CDR3 is TGCGCCAGCAGCTTTTCAGGGAACACTGAAGCTTTCTTT.

The V call is TRBV19, the J call TRBJ1-4; 8 nucleotides line up with TRBD1. From germline, CDR1 is LNHDA and CDR2 SQIVND (reference sequence). This CDR3 has 16 amino acids. The V gene end was trimmed by 7 bases and the J gene end by 0 bases; junction bases not matched to a gene: 7. CDR3 loop: CASTQDRGTTNEKLFF. The CDR3 coding sequence is TGTGCCAGTACCCAAGACAGGGGTACAACTAATGAAAAACTGTTTTTT. The full variable domain, in which reference TRBV19 and TRBJ1-4 provide the parts outside the CDR3, is DGGITQSPKYLFRKEGQNVTLSCEQNLNHDAMYWYRQDPGQGLRLIYYSQIVNDFQKGDIAEGYSVSREKKESFPLTVTSAQKNPTAFYLCASTQDRGTTNEKLFFGSGTQLSVL.

The chain has TRBV5-4 and TRBJ1-1; 12 positions match TRBD1. From germline, CDR1 is SGHNT and CDR2 YYREEE (reference sequence). The trim removed 3 bases at V and 1 base at J, leaving 7 bases unmatched. The CDR3 has 17 residues. The CDR3 spells CASSSPLGQGANTEAFF. Written as DNA, the CDR3 is TGTGCCAGCAGCTCCCCCTTGGGACAGGGGGCGAACACTGAAGCTTTCTTT.

V usage is TRBV25-1 and J usage is TRBJ2-3; the D gene is possibly TRBD1 (6 bases). Germline V gene sequence: CDR1 MGHDK, CDR2 SYGVNS. The CDR3 has 13 amino acids. V dropped 7 bases and J dropped 1 base, with 9 bases sitting between them. For the CDR3, the DNA is TGTGCCAGCACTTGGACAGGCACAGATACGCAGTATTTT. Translation gives CASTWTGTDTQYF.

The CDR3 protein is CAWSKDFSSTDTQYF. As DNA, the CDR3 is TGTGCCTGGAGTAAAGACTTCTCTAGCACAGATACGCAGTATTTT. The chain is built from TRBV30 and TRBJ2-3; D gene unclear. This CDR3 comprises 15 residues. V gave up 2 bases and J gave up 0 bases, with 12 bases separating them. The germline gives CDR1 GTSNPN, CDR2 SVGIG (reference sequence). Full variable domain (rest looked up from reference TRBV30 and TRBJ2-3): SQTIHQWPATLVQPVGSPLSLECTVEGTSNPNLYWYRQAAGRGLQLLFYSVGIGQISSEVPQNLSASRPQDRQFILSSKKLLLSDSGFYLCAWSKDFSSTDTQYFGPGTRLTVL.

The rearrangement links TRBV2 to TRBJ1-2; no reliable D call. This CDR3 region has 11 residues. Trimming took 4 bases from V and 7 from J, leaving 7 bases between them. From germline, CDR1 is SNHLY and CDR2 FYNNEI. The CDR3 loop is CASSGLTGYTF. The CDR3 DNA follows: TGTGCCAGCAGTGGACTTACTGGCTACACCTTC.

J is TRBJ1-2 and V is TRBV19, with TRBD1 as a possible D gene (6 bases). Trimming shortened V by 3 bases and J by 8 bases, and 13 bases separated the two germline ends. This CDR3 spans 13 amino acids. Per the germline V gene, CDR1 is LNHDA and CDR2 is SQIVND (reference sequence). CDR3 nucleotide sequence: TGTGCCAGTAGTATGGGGGGGGCGCTCGGCTACACCTTC. Its translation is CASSMGGALGYTF.

The V and J genes are TRBV5-6 and TRBJ1-5; 8 bases align to TRBD1. The CDR3 extends over 14 amino acids. CDR1 SGHDT and CDR2 YYEEEE come from the germline V gene. V gave up 4 bases and J gave up 7 bases; unmatched junction bases: 7. The CDR3 spells CASSPGGARQPQHF. CDR3 nucleotides: TGTGCCAGCAGCCCAGGGGGCGCGAGGCAGCCCCAGCATTTT.

This sequence joins TRBV2 and TRBJ1-5; 7 bases line up with TRBD1. The J segment lost 0 bases and the V segment lost 8 bases, leaving 4 bases of the junction unmatched. CDR3 length: 14 amino acids. Germline CDR1 is SNHLY and CDR2 is FYNNEI. The CDR3 sequence is CASCRDSSNQPQHF. As DNA, the CDR3 is TGTGCCAGCTGCCGGGACAGTAGCAATCAGCCCCAGCATTTT.

The J gene is TRBJ1-2, the V gene TRBV10-3, with D possibly TRBD1 on 5 matching bases. Germline CDR1 and CDR2: ENHRY and SYGVKD. The length of the CDR3 is 14 residues. V shed 0 bases and J shed 4 bases, with 9 bases lying between them. The CDR3 region has the DNA TGTGCCATCAGTGAGTCGGTGACAGTCTATGGCTACACCTTC. The encoded protein is CAISESVTVYGYTF.

The CDR3 DNA is TGTGCCAGCAGGTCCCTTAGCGGGGGGGGCGCAGATACGCAGTATTTT. It codes for CASRSLSGGGADTQYF. The V call is TRBV9, the J call TRBJ2-3; TRBD2 matches at 11 bases. The trim removed 5 bases at V and 4 bases at J, leaving 9 bases unmatched. Germline V gene sequence: CDR1 SGDLS, CDR2 YYNGEE. The length of the CDR3 is 16 residues.

V gene TRBV7-2 combines with J gene TRBJ2-5, with D possibly TRBD1 on 6 matching bases. V lost 5 bases, J lost 5 bases, and 18 bases lay in between. Germline V lookup: CDR1 SGHTA, CDR2 FQGNSA. This CDR3 has 15 residues. The CDR3 DNA sequence: TGTGCCAGCAGCCCAGGGGCGAACACGGGGGAGACCCAGTACTTC. Its translation: CASSPGANTGETQYF.

The V and J genes are TRBV9 and TRBJ2-2; no firm D call. Looked up from germline, CDR1 is SGDLS and CDR2 is YYNGEE. V shed 4 bases and J shed 0 bases, with 7 bases lying between them. The CDR3 loop spans 14 amino acids. The DNA for the CDR3 is TGTGCCAGCAGCCTCCTCCCGAACACCGGGGAGCTGTTTTTT. Translated, it gives CASSLLPNTGELFF.

The chain couples TRBV4-1 to TRBJ2-3; 13 bases agree with TRBD2. This CDR3 has 15 amino acids. From germline, CDR1 is MGHRA and CDR2 YSYEKL. V trimming: 6 bases; J trimming: 5 bases; junction bases outside the gene matches: 5. CDR3 residues: CASSLGLAGQDTQYF. The DNA for the CDR3 is TGCGCCAGCAGTTTGGGACTAGCGGGGCAAGATACGCAGTATTTT.

This clone was observed once. This rearrangement joins TRBV11-2 to TRBJ2-2; D gene uncertain. Per the germline V gene, CDR1 is SGHAT and CDR2 is FQNNGV. CDR3 length equals 11 residues. The V end lost 5 bases, the J end lost 8 bases, and 6 bases lay between the germline ends. CDR3 residues: CASSVRGELFF. CDR3 DNA sequence: TGTGCCAGCAGCGTACGGGGGGAGCTGTTTTTT.

The chain carries TRBV6-1 and TRBJ1-2, with 7 bases aligning to TRBD1. The germline V gene has CDR1 MNHNS and CDR2 SASEGT. V lost 6 bases and J lost 8; bases outside the gene matches: 12. This CDR3 contains 14 residues. The CDR3 bases are TGTGCCAGCAGCGAGACACAGGGGTGGGGGGGCTACACCTTC. The encoded protein is CASSETQGWGGYTF.

This clone was seen only once. CDR3 sequence reads: CSVERSGRNIQYF. The CDR3 DNA follows: TGCAGCGTTGAAAGGTCTGGGAGAAACATTCAGTACTTC. V usage is TRBV29-1 and J usage is TRBJ2-4; D perhaps matches TRBD2 (5 bases). Looked up from germline, CDR1 is SQVTM and CDR2 is ANQGSEA. The CDR3 is 13 amino acids. V lost 2 bases, J lost 6 bases, and 11 bases lay in between.